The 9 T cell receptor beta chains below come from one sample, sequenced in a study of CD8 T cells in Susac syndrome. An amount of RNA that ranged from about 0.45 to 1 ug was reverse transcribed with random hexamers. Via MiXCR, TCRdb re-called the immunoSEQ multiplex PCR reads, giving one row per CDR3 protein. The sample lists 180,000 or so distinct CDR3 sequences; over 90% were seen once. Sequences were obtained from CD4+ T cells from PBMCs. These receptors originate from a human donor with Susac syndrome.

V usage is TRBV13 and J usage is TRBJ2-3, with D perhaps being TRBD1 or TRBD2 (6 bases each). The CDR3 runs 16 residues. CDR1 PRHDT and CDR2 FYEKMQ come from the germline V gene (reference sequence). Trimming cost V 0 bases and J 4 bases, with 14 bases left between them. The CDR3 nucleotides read TGTGCCAGCAGCTTAGGGCGTAGGGGGGCCGCAGATACGCAGTATTTT. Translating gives CASSLGRRGAADTQYF.

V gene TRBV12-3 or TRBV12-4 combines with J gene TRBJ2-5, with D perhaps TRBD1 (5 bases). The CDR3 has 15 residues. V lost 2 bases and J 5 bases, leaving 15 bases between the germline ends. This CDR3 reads CASSLRLGAGETQYF. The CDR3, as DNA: TGTGCCAGCAGTTTAAGATTAGGGGCCGGGGAGACCCAGTACTTC.

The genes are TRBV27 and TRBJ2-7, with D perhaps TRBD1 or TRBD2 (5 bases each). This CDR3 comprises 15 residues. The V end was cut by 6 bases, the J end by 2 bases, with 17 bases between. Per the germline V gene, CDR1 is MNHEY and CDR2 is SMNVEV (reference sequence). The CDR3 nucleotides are TGTGCCAGCAGGGCTCACGGGGCGTACACCTACGAGCAGTACTTC. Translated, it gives CASRAHGAYTYEQYF.

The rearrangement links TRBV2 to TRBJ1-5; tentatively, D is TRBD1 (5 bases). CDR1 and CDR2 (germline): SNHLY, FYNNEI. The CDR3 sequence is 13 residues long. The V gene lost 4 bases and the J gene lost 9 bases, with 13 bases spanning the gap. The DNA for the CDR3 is TGTGCCAGCAGTGTTGTCAGGGTCGGGCCCCAGCATTTT. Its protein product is CASSVVRVGPQHF.

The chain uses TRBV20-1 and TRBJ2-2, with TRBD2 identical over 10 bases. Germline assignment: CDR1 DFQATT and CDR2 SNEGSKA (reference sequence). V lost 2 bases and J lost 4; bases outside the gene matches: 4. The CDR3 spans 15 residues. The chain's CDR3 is CSARSGGDTTGELFF. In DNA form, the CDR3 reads TGCAGTGCTAGAAGCGGGGGGGATACCACCGGGGAGCTGTTTTTT.

The CDR3 nucleotides are TGTGCCATCAGTGTGGGGCGTGACTACTCCTCCTACGAGCAGTACTTC. Translating it yields CAISVGRDYSSYEQYF. The chain is built from TRBV10-3 and TRBJ2-7, with D possibly called TRBD1 or TRBD2 (5 bases each). The germline V gene has CDR1 ENHRY and CDR2 SYGVKD. The CDR3 spans 16 residues. Deletions cut 4 bases from V and 0 bases from J, with 16 bases between.

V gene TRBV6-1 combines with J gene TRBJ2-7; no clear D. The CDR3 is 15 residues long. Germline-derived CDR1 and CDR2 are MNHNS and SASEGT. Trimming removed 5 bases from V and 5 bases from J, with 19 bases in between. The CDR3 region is CASSLWAQPAHEQYF. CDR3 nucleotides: TGTGCCAGCAGTCTATGGGCACAACCCGCCCACGAGCAGTACTTC.

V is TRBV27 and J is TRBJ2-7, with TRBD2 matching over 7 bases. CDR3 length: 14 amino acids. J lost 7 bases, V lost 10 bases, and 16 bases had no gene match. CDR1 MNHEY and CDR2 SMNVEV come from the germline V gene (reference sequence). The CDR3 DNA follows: TGTGCCACCTTCGACCGCGGGAGCCGGGGGGAGCAGTACTTC. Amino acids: CATFDRGSRGEQYF.

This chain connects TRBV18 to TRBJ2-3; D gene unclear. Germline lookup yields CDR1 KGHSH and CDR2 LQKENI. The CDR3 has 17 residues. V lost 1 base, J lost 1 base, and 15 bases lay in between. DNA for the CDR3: TGTGCCAGCTCACCACGGATGACTTCCGACGGCACAGATACGCAGTATTTT. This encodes CASSPRMTSDGTDTQYF.